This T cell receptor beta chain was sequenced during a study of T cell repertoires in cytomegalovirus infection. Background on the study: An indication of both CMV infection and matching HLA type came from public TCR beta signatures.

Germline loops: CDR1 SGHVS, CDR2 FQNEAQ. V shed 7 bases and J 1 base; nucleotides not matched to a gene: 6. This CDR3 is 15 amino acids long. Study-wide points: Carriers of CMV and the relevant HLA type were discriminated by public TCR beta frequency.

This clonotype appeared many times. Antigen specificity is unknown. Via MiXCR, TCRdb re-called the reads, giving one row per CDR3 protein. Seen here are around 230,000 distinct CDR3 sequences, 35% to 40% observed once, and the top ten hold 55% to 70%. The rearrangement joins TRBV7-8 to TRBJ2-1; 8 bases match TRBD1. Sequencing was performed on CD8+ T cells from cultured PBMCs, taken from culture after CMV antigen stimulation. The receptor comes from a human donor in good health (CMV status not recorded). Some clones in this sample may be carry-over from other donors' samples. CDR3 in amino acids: CASTPGGRSYNEQFF. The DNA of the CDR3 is TGTGCCAGCACTCCAGGGGGCAGGTCCTACAATGAGCAGTTCTTC.